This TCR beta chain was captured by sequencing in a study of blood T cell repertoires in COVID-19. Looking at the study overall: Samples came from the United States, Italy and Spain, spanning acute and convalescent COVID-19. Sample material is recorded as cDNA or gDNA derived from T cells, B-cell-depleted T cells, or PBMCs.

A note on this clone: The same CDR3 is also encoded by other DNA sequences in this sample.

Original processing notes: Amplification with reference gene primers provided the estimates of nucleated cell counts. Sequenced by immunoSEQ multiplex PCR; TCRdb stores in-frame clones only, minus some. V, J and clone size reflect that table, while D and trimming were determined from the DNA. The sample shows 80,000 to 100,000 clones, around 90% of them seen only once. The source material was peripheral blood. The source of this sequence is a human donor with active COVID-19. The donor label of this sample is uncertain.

The CDR3 loop reads CASNRGGATSPFGYTF. The CDR3 bases are TGTGCCAGCAACAGGGGGGGGGCCACCTCACCTTTTGGCTACACCTTC. The V and J genes are TRBV7-4 and TRBJ1-2; 8 bases fit TRBD1. Germline CDR1 and CDR2: SGHVT and SQSDAQ. Trimming at V came to 7 bases and at J to 7 bases, leaving 17 bases not matched to a gene. The CDR3 extends over 16 amino acids.